Each of the 8 T cell receptor beta chains below was sequenced from the same sample in a study of HIV-infected children after antiretroviral therapy interruption. RNA-based 3' RACE libraries used unique molecular identifiers. From the 3' RACE reads, TCRdb called clonotypes with MiXCR, one entry per CDR3 protein. The sample includes fewer than 100,000 distinct CDR3 sequences, about 6.3% seen only once; the top ten take 1% to 1.3%. Treatment specified: PENTA 11 planned treatment interruption arm or continuous ART arm. The sequencing used CD45RA+ CD4+ T cells from PBMCs, pooled from several time points, collected from a donor given antiretroviral therapy, either interrupted or continuous. Subset described: naive CD4+ CD45RA+ CD45RO- T cells. The origin of the receptors is a pool of human donors with HIV.

This clonotype was seen at least ten times. The chain is built from TRBV30 and TRBJ1-5; D unresolved. The CDR3 length is 15 residues. Trimming took off 0 bases at V and 2 bases at J, with 11 bases between the two ends. Germline V lookup: CDR1 GTSNPN, CDR2 SVGIG (reference sequence). CDR3 coding DNA: TGTGCCTGGAGTGTGCCAGAGCAACGCAATCAGCCCCAGCATTTT. This sequence encodes CAWSVPEQRNQPQHF.

This clonotype was recorded many times. The chain links TRBV7-2 to TRBJ2-7; D gene unclear. CDR1 is SGHTA, CDR2 FQGNSA, per germline. The CDR3 totals 12 residues. The V and J ends lost 1 base and 6 bases respectively, with 7 bases between them. CDR3 amino acids: CASSLVGLEQYF. The CDR3 region has the DNA TGTGCCAGCAGCTTAGTAGGCCTCGAGCAGTACTTC. The full variable domain, its missing parts supplied by reference TRBV7-2 and TRBJ2-7, is GAGVSQSPSNKVTEKGKDVELRCDPISGHTALYWYRQSLGQGLEFLIYFQGNSAPDKSGLPSDRFSAERTGGSVSTLTIQRTQQEDSAVYLCASSLVGLEQYFGPGTRLTVT.

There are many counts of this clonotype. This chain links TRBV11-2 with TRBJ2-2; D not resolved. Germline assignment: CDR1 SGHAT and CDR2 FQNNGV. The CDR3 totals 15 residues. V lost 4 bases to trimming and J lost 4 bases, with 13 bases between them. The CDR3 here is CASSSGSPSTGELFF. In DNA, the CDR3 is TGTGCCAGCAGCTCCGGGTCCCCGAGCACCGGGGAGCTGTTTTTT. The whole variable domain, filled in from reference TRBV11-2 and TRBJ2-2, reads EAGVAQSPRYKIIEKRQSVAFWCNPISGHATLYWYQQILGQGPKLLIQFQNNGVVDDSQLPKDRFSAERLKGVDSTLKIQPAKLEDSAVYLCASSSGSPSTGELFFGEGSRLTVL.

This clonotype was seen ten or more times. This chain uses TRBV20-1 with TRBJ2-3; 9 positions agree with TRBD2. This CDR3 has 15 amino acids. V lost 3 bases and J lost 2; bases outside the gene matches: 6. Germline loops: CDR1 DFQATT, CDR2 SNEGSKA (reference sequence). The CDR3 sequence: CSASQREALTDTQYF. The CDR3 bases are TGCAGTGCTAGTCAGCGGGAGGCACTCACAGATACGCAGTATTTT.

There are many counts of this clonotype. The chain employs TRBV19 and TRBJ1-1; 7 bases are shared with TRBD1. Trimming took 3 bases from V and 0 from J; bases not matched to a gene: 10. There are 17 residues in the CDR3. The germline gives CDR1 LNHDA, CDR2 SQIVND (reference sequence). The CDR3 nucleotides read TGTGCCAGTAGTATTCGTCTGACAGGGACTTTGAACACTGAAGCTTTCTTT. This sequence encodes CASSIRLTGTLNTEAFF.

This clonotype is medium-sized in the sample. The chain carries TRBV28 and TRBJ1-2; D is uncertain. V dropped 2 bases and J dropped 0 bases, with 4 bases sitting between them. CDR1 and CDR2 (germline): MDHEN, SYDVKM. The CDR3 runs to 13 residues. DNA for the CDR3: TGTGCCAGCAGTTTAACAGCTAACTATGGCTACACCTTC. Translation: CASSLTANYGYTF.

This clonotype has only a few counts. V gene TRBV20-1 combines with J gene TRBJ1-1; 9 nucleotides align to TRBD1. Germline V lookup: CDR1 DFQATT, CDR2 SNEGSKA (reference sequence). J was trimmed by 9 bases and V by 0 bases; bases with no gene match: 2. This CDR3 is built from 12 residues. CDR3 sequence reads: CSAREDRGKAFF. The DNA for the CDR3 is TGCAGTGCTAGAGAGGACAGGGGCAAAGCTTTCTTT.

This clonotype was found many times. This chain links TRBV15 with TRBJ1-4, with 7 nucleotides matching TRBD1. The J segment lost 7 bases and the V segment lost 3 bases, leaving 5 bases of the junction unmatched. The length of the CDR3 is 14 residues. Germline assignment: CDR1 LNHNV and CDR2 YYDKDF (reference sequence). CDR3 sequence (DNA): TGTGCCACCAGCAGGGACAGGTCCGGTGAAAAACTGTTTTTT. Its protein product is CATSRDRSGEKLFF.